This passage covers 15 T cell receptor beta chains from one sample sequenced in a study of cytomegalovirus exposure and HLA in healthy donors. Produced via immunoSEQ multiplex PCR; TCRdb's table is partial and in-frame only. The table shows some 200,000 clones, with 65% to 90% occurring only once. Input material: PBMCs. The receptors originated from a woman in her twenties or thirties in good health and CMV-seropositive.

This CDR3 is CASSPGTTYEQFF. CDR3 sequence (DNA): TGTGCCTCCTCTCCGGGAACAACCTATGAGCAGTTCTTC. This chain joins TRBV30 and TRBJ2-1, with D tentatively TRBD2 (5 bases). The CDR3 extends over 13 amino acids. V was trimmed by 7 bases and J by 8 bases, leaving 18 bases between them. Germline CDR1 is GTSNPN and CDR2 is SVGIG (reference sequence).

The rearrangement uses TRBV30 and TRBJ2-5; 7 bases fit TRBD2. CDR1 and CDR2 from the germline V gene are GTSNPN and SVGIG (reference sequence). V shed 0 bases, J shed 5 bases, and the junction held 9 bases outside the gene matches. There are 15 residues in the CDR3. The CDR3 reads CAWSVGLAERETQYF. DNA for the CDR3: TGTGCCTGGAGTGTGGGGCTAGCGGAACGGGAGACCCAGTACTTC.

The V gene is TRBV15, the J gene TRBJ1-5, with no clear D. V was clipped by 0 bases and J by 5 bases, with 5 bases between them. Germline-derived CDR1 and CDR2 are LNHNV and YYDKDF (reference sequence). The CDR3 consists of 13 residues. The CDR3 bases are TGTGCCACCAGCAGAGACACGGATCAGCCCCAGCATTTT. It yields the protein CATSRDTDQPQHF.

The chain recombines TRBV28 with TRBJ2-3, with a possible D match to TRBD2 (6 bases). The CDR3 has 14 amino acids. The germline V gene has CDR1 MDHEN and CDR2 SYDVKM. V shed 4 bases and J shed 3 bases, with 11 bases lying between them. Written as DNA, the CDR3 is TGTGCCAGCAGTTCCAGGACTAAAACAGATACGCAGTATTTT. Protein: CASSSRTKTDTQYF.

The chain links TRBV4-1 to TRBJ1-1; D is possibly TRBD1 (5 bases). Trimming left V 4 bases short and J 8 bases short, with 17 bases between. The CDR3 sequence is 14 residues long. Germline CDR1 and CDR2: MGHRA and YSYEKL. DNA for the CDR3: TGCGCCAGCAGCCTAAGCCACAGGTATGACGAAGCTTTCTTT. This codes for CASSLSHRYDEAFF.

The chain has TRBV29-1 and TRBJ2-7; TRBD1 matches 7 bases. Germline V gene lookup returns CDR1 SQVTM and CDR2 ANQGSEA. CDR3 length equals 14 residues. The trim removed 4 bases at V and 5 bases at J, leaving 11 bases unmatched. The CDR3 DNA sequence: TGCAGCGTTGTCGGTCGACAGGGTGTAGACGAGCAGTACTTC. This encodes CSVVGRQGVDEQYF.

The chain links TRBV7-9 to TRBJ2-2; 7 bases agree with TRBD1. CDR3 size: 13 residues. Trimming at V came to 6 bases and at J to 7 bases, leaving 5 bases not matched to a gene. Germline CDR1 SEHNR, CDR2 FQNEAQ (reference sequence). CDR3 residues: CASRHGTVGELFF. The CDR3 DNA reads TGTGCCAGCAGACACGGGACAGTCGGGGAGCTGTTTTTT.

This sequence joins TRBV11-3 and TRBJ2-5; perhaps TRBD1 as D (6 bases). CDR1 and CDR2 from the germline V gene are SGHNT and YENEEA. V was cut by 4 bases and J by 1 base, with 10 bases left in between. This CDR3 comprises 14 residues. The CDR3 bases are TGTGCCAGCAGCTCCGGACAGTCCCAAGAGACCCAGTACTTC. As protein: CASSSGQSQETQYF.

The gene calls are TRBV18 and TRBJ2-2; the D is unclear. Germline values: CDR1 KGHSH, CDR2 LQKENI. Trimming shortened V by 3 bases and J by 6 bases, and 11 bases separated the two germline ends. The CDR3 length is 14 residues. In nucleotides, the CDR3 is TGTGCCAGCTCACCCCTTCGGGTCGCCGGGGAGCTGTTTTTT. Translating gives CASSPLRVAGELFF. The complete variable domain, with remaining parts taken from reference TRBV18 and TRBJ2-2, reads NAGVMQNPRHLVRRRGQEARLRCSPMKGHSHVYWYRQLPEEGLKFMVYLQKENIIDESGMPKERFSAEFPKEGPSILRIQQVVRGDSAAYFCASSPLRVAGELFFGEGSRLTVL.

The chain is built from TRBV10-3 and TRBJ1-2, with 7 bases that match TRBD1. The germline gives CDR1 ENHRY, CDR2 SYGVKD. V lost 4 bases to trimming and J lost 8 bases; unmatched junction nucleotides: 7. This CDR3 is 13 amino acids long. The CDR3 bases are TGTGCCATCAGTGTAGACAGGGAGGAGGGCTACACCTTC. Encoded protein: CAISVDREEGYTF.

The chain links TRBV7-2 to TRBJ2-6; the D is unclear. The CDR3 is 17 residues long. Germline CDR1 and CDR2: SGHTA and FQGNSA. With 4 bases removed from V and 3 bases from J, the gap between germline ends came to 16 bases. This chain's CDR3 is CASSWSSPLGGANVLTF. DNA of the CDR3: TGTGCCAGCAGCTGGTCGAGTCCTCTAGGTGGGGCCAACGTCCTGACTTTC.

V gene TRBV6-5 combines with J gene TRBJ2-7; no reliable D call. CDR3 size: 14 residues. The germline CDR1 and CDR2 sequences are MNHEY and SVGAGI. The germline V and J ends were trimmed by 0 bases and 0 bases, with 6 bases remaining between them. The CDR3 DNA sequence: TGTGCCAGCAGTTACTCTCCAGTCTCCTACGAGCAGTACTTC. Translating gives CASSYSPVSYEQYF.

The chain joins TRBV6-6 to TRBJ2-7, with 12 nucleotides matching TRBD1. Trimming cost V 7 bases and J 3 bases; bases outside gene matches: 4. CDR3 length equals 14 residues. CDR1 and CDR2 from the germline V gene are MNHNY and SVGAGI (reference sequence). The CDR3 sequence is CASKGQGALYEQYF. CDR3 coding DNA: TGTGCCAGCAAGGGACAGGGGGCCCTCTACGAGCAGTACTTC.

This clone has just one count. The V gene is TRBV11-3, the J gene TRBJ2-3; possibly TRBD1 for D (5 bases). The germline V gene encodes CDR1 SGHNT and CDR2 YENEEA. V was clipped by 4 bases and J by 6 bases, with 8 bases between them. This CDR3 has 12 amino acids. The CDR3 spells CASSSRQDTQYF. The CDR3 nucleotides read TGTGCCAGCAGCTCCCGACAGGATACGCAGTATTTT.

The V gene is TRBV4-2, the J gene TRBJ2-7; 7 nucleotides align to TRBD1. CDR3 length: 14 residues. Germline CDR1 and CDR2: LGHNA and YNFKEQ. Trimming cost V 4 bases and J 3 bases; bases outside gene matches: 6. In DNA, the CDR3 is TGTGCCAGCAGCCGAGGGGACAGTAACTACGAGCAGTACTTC. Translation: CASSRGDSNYEQYF.